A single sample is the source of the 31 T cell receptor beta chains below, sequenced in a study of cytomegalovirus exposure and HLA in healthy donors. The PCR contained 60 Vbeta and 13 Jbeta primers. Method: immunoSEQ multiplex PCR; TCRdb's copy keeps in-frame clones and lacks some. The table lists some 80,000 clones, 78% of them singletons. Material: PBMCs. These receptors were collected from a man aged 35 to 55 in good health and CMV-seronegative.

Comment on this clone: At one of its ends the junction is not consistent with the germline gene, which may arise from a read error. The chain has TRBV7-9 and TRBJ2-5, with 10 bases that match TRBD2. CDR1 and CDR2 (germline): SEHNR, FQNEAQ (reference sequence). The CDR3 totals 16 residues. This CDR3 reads CSSSLKSGRAKETQYF. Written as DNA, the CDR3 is TGTTCCAGCAGCTTAAAGAGCGGGAGGGCCAAAGAGACCCAGTACTTC.

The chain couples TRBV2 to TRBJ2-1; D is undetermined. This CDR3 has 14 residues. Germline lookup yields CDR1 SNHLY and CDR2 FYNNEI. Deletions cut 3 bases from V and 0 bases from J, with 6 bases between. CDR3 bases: TGTGCCAGCAGTGATCTAAACTCCTACAATGAGCAGTTCTTC. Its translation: CASSDLNSYNEQFF.

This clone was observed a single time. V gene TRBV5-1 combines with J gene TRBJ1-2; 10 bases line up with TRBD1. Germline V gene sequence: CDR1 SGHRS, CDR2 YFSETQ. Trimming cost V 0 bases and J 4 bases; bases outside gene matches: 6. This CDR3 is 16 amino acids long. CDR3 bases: TGCGCCAGCAGCTTGGCCTTGACAGGGGGCGGCTATGGCTACACCTTC. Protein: CASSLALTGGGYGYTF.

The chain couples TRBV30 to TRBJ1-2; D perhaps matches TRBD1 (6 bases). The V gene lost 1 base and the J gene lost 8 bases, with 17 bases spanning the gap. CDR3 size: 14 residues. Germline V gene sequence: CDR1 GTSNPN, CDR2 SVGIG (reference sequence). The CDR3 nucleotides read TGTGCCTGGAGTGCCTCCACAGGGACGGGCGGCTACACCTTC. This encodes CAWSASTGTGGYTF.

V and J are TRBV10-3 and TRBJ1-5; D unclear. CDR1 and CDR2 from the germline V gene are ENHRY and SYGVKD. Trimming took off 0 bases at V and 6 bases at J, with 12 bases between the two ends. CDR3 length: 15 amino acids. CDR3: CAISESAGSGQPQHF. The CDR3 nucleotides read TGTGCCATCAGTGAGTCGGCGGGTTCGGGTCAGCCCCAGCATTTT.

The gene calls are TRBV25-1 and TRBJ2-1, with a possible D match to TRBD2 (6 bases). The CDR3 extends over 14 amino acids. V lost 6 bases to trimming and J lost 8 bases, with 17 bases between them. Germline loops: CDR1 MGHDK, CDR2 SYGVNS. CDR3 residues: CASSLRDGGDEQFF. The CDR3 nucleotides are TGTGCCAGCAGCCTCCGGGACGGGGGAGATGAGCAGTTCTTC.

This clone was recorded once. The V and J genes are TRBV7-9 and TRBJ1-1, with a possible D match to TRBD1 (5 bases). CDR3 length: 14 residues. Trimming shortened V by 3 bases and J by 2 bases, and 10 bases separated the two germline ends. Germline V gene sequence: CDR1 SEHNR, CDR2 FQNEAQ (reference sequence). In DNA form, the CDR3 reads TGTGCCAGCAGCTTCGACAGCATCAACACTGAAGCTTTCTTT. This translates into CASSFDSINTEAFF.

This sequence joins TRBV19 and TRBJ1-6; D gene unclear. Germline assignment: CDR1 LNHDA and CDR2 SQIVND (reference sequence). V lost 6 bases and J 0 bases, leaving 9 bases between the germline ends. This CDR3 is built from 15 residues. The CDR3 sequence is CASSGISSYNSPLHF. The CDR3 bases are TGTGCCAGTAGCGGGATTAGCTCCTATAATTCACCCCTCCACTTT. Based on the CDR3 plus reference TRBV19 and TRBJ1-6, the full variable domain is DGGITQSPKYLFRKEGQNVTLSCEQNLNHDAMYWYRQDPGQGLRLIYYSQIVNDFQKGDIAEGYSVSREKKESFPLTVTSAQKNPTAFYLCASSGISSYNSPLHFGNGTRLTVT.

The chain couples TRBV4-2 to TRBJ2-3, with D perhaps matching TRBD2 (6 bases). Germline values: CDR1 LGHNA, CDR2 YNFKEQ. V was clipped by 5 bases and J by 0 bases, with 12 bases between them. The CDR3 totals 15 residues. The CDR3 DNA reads TGTGCCAGCAGCAGTGACGGGACTAGCACAGATACGCAGTATTTT. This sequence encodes CASSSDGTSTDTQYF.

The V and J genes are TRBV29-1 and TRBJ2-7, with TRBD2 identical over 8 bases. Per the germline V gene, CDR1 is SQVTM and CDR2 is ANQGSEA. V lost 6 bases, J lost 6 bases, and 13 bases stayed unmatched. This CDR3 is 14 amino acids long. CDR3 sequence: CSVRGQRETLEQYF. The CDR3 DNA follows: TGCAGCGTCCGAGGTCAGCGGGAGACGCTCGAGCAGTACTTC.

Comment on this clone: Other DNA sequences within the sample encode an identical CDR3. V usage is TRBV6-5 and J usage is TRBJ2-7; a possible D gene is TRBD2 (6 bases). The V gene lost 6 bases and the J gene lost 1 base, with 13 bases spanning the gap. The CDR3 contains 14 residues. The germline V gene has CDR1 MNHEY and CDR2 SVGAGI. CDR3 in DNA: TGTGCCAGCAGGACCGGGACTCCTTCCTACGAGCAGTACTTC. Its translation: CASRTGTPSYEQYF.

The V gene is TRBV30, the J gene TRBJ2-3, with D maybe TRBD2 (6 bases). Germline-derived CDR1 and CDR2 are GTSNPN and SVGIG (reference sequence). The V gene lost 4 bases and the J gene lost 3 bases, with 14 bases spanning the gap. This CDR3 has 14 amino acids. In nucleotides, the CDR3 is TGTGCCTGGACCCCCCCTGCGGGGACAGATACGCAGTATTTT. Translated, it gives CAWTPPAGTDTQYF. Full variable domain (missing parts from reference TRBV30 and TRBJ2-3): SQTIHQWPATLVQPVGSPLSLECTVEGTSNPNLYWYRQAAGRGLQLLFYSVGIGQISSEVPQNLSASRPQDRQFILSSKKLLLSDSGFYLCAWTPPAGTDTQYFGPGTRLTVL.

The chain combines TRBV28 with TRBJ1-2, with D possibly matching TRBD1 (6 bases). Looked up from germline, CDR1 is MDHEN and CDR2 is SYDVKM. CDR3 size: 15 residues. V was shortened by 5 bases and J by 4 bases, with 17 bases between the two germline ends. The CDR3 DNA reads TGTGCCAGCAGTATCGACATGGGGGCAGCCTATGGCTACACCTTC. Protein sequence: CASSIDMGAAYGYTF.

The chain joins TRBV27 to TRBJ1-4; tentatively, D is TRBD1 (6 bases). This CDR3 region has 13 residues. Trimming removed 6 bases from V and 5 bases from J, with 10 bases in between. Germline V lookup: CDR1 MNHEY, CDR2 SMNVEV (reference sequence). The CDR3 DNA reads TGTGCCAGCAGGAGGACAGACAATGAAAAACTGTTTTTT. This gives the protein CASRRTDNEKLFF.

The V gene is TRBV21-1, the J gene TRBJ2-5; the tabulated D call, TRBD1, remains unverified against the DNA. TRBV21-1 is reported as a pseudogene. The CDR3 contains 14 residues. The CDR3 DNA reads TGTGCCAGCAGCTCCCGGGACAGCAAAGAGGCCCAGTACTTC. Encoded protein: CASSSRDSKEAQYF.

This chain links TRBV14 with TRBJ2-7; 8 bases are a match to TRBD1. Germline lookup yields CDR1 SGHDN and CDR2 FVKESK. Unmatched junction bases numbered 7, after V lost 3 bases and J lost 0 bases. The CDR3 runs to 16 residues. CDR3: CASSHRRQGISYEQYF. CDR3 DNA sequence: TGTGCCAGCAGCCATCGGCGACAGGGGATCTCCTACGAGCAGTACTTC.

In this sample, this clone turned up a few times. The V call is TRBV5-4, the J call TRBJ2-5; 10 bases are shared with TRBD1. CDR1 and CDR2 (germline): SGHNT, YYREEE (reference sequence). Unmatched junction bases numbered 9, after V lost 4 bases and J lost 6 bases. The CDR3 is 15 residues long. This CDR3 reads CASSEPGQGSKTQYF. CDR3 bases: TGTGCCAGCAGCGAACCGGGACAGGGGTCGAAGACCCAGTACTTC.

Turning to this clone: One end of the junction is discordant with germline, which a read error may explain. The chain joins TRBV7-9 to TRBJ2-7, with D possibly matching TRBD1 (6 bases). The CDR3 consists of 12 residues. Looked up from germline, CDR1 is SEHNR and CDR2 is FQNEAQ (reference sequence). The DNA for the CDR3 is TGTTCCAGCAGCCTACAGGGTGGCGAGCAGTACTTC. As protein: CSSSLQGGEQYF.

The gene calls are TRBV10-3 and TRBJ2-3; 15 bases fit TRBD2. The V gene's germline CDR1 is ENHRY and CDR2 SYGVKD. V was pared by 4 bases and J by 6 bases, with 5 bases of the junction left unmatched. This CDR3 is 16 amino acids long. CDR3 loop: CAISAGTSGRSDTQYF. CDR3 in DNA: TGTGCCATCAGTGCGGGGACTAGCGGGAGGTCTGATACGCAGTATTTT.

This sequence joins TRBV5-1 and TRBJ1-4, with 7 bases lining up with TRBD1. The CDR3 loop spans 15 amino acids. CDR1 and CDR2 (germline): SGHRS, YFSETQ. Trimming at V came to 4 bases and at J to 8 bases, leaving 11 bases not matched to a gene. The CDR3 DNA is TGCGCCAGCAGCCCGACAGGGCGGGACGGGGAAAAACTGTTTTTT. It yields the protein CASSPTGRDGEKLFF.

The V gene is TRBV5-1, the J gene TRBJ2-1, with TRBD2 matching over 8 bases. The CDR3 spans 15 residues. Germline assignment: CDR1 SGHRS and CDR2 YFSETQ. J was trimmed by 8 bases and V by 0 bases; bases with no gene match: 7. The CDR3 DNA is TGCGCCAGCAGCTTGGCGGGAGGGCCCTTCGATGAGCAGTTCTTC. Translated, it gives CASSLAGGPFDEQFF.

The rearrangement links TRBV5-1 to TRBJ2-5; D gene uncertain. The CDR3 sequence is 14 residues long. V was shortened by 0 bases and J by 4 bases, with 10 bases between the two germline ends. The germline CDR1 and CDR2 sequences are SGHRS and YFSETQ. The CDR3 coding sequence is TGCGCCAGCAGCTTGGGAAGGCACAGAGAGACCCAGTACTTC. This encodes CASSLGRHRETQYF.

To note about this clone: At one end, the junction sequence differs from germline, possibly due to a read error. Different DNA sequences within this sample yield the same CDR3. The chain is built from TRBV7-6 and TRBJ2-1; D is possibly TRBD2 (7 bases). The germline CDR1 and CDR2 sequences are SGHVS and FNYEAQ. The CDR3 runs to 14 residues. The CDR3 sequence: CASNLGAGVDEQFF. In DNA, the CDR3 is TGCGCCAGCAACCTGGGGGCGGGAGTAGATGAGCAGTTCTTC.

CDR3 nucleotide sequence: TGTGCCAGCAGCGAAGGGCTGGGGGCTCGGGAAAAACTGTTTTTT. Translated, it gives CASSEGLGAREKLFF. The chain combines TRBV7-9 with TRBJ1-4, with TRBD1 as a possible D gene (6 bases). V was cut by 5 bases and J by 8 bases, with 18 bases left in between. The germline V gene has CDR1 SEHNR and CDR2 FQNEAQ (reference sequence). The CDR3 has 15 amino acids.

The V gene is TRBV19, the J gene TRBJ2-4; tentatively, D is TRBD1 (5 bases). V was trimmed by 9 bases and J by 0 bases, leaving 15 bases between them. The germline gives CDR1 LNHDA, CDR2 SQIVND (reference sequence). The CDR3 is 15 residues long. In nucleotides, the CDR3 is TGTGCCAGCAGGGAAGCGAGGCTAGCCAAAAACATTCAGTACTTC. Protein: CASREARLAKNIQYF.

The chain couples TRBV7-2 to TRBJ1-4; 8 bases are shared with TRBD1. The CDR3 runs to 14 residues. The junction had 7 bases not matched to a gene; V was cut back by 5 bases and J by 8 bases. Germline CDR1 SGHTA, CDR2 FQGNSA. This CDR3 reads CASSQGQGGEKLFF. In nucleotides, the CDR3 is TGTGCCAGCAGCCAAGGACAGGGAGGAGAAAAACTGTTTTTT.

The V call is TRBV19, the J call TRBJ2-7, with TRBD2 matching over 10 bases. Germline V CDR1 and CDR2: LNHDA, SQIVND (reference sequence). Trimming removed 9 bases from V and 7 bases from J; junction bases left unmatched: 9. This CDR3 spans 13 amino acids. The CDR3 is CASGLAGEGEQYF. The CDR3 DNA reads TGTGCCAGCGGTCTAGCGGGAGAAGGGGAGCAGTACTTC.

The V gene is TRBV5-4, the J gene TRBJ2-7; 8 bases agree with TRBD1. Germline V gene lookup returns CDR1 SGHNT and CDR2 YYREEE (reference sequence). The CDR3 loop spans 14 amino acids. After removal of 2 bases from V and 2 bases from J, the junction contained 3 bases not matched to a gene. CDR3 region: CASSFGDRPYEQYF. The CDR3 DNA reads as TGTGCCAGCAGCTTCGGGGACAGGCCCTACGAGCAGTACTTC.

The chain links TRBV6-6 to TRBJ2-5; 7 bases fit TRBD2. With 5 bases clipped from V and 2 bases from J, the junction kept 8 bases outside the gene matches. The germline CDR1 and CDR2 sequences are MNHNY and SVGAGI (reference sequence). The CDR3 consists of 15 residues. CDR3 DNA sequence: TGTGCCAGCAGTCCAATTACTAGCGTTCAAGAGACCCAGTACTTC. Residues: CASSPITSVQETQYF.

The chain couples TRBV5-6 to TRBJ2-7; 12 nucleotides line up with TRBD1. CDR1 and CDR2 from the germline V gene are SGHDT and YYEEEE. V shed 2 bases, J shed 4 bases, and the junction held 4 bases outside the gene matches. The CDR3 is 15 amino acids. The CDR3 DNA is TGTGCCAGCAGCTTTCCGGGACAGGGGGCATACGAGCAGTACTTC. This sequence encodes CASSFPGQGAYEQYF.

CDR3: CASSKGSGSNQPQHF. DNA of the CDR3: TGTGCCAGTAGTAAGGGGTCCGGTAGCAATCAGCCCCAGCATTTT. The gene calls are TRBV19 and TRBJ1-5; maybe TRBD1 (5 bases). Deletions cut 4 bases from V and 0 bases from J, with 10 bases between. CDR1 is LNHDA and CDR2 is SQIVND in the germline V gene (reference sequence). This CDR3 spans 15 amino acids.